Described below is a single T cell receptor (beta chain) sequence and its context. This clonotype was recorded many times. There is no known antigen for this receptor. Base quality data are lacking; no much larger clone is found one base away. The iRepertoire nested amplicon-rescue multiplex PCR (arm-PCR) platform was used to amplify TCR alpha and beta CDR3 regions from RNA. The input for one-step reverse transcription and amplification was about 95-450 ng of either tissue mRNA or PBMC total RNA. Following bead purification, Illumina adapters were added through a secondary multiplex PCR, and the libraries were then gel-purified between 200 and 400 bp. The libraries contained internal 6-nucleotide barcodes that were used for demultiplexing. Sequencing of libraries was performed on an Illumina MiSeq with 2x220 or 2x250 nucleotide paired-end reads. Per the source publication's procedure: FLASH 1.2.11 was used to merge paired reads, and BWA-MEM then aligned the reads to the GRCh37 human genome before TRA and TRB reads were extracted. V and J assignment used an IMGT-derived reference of cassette sequences and CDR3 motifs that included pseudogenes. Reads were translated in three frames, and productive CDR3s were defined as those with a C...FGXG motif and no stop codons. Clonotypes were defined as unique combinations of V-J cassette pair and CDR3 amino acid sequence. Reads were filtered by Hamming distance, with the threshold set by the sequence error rate of each sample in mapped regions. In-frame beta chains were kept once TCRdb had trimmed the public reads at Q25 with fastp and called clones with MiXCR. Entries are consolidated by CDR3 protein sequence, retaining the most common genes and DNA. The V and J calls and clone size are TCRdb's, not the authors'. The sample contains some 160,000 distinct CDR3 sequences, under 55% of them found a single time. The ten most abundant clones make up around 5% of the sample.

These data are taken from a study of glioma-infiltrating T cells (TCRdb year 2016). A note on the overall study: The study sequenced TCR alpha- and beta-chain repertoires from glioma tissue, from non-neoplastic brain tissue and from matched peripheral blood mononuclear cells. To measure how far tissue and blood T-cell populations diverged, each tissue-infiltrating repertoire was compared against the peripheral blood repertoire of the same patient. The paired cohort comprised three low-grade glioma patients, roughly 8 primary glioblastoma patients and three non-glioma patients contributing non-neoplastic brain tissue. Broader findings and caveats from the paper: Very few CDR3 sequences were shared between tissue and blood, attributed to high CDR3 diversity and limited sampling. VJ-independent divergence between tissue and blood was below expectation in non-neoplastic patients but above expectation in all gliomas, especially low-grade gliomas. Group comparisons were based on small numbers of patients: three non-neoplastic, three low-grade glioma and roughly 8 glioblastoma patients.

The CDR3 goes from the cysteine to the phenylalanine over 12 residues. Here the CDR3 DNA is all that survives: 36 bases in frame from base 1. The germline ends are 9 bases apart after V is trimmed by 7 bases and J by 2 bases. The germline V gene sets CDR1 to SNHLY and CDR2 to FYNNEI. Recombination linked TRBV2 to TRBJ2-7; tentative D gene TRBD2, with 6 bases matching. This TCR came from a human donor with low-grade glioma or glioblastoma, undergoing nonglioma brain surgery, or in good health (not recorded which). The sample taken for sequencing was glioma tissue, nonneoplastic brain tissue, or PBMCs (not recorded which). The DNA is as follows: TGTGCCAGCAAACCGGGAGCCTACGAGCAGTACTTC. Translated, this gives CASKPGAYEQYF.